Included here is one TCR beta chain sequence, with context. Its antigen is not known. The sample is drawn from a study of T cell responses to AZD1222 COVID-19 vaccine. The study, taken as a whole, reports: Just 5 to 7 AZD1222 recipients were seropositive at baseline.

TCRdb keeps only in-frame clones here, not all; method: immunoSEQ multiplex PCR. This sample has 94,000 or so clones, with 90% found just once. The CDR3 spans 13 residues. V was pared by 8 bases and J by 4 bases, with 4 bases of the junction left unmatched. CDR1 and CDR2 (germline): MNHEY, SVGAGI. The material was peripheral blood, obtained on day 0 of AZD1222 vaccination. This sequence originates from an adult in good health. This sequence joins TRBV6-5 and TRBJ2-1; 8 nucleotides match TRBD2. CDR3 nucleotide sequence: TGTGCCAGCTGGCTAGCGGGTTACAATGAGCAGTTCTTC. Translation gives CASWLAGYNEQFF.